This passage covers 29 T cell receptor beta chains from one sample sequenced in a study of T cells after yellow fever vaccination. MiXCR, applied by TCRdb to the 5' RACE reads, yields one record per CDR3 protein. The profile covers about 74,000 distinct CDR3 sequences, with roughly 6.9% appearing a single time and 35% taken by the ten largest. The specimen was CD8+ T cells sorted from PBMCs, collected around 5 days after the first yellow fever vaccination. The receptors derive from a man in his late teens or twenties who received the YFV17D yellow fever vaccine.

The chain uses TRBV7-9 and TRBJ2-7; D unclear. Trimming shortened V by 1 base and J by 6 bases, and 10 bases separated the two germline ends. CDR1 is SEHNR and CDR2 is FQNEAQ in the germline V gene (reference sequence). The CDR3 has 13 amino acids. DNA of the CDR3: TGTGCCAGCAGCTTAGGCGGCGCGGCCGAGCAGTACGTC. Its translation is CASSLGGAAEQYV.

This clonotype appeared a few times. J is TRBJ2-2 and V is TRBV4-1; TRBD2 matches 10 bases. Per germline, CDR1 MGHRA and CDR2 YSYEKL. The CDR3 runs 17 residues. V gave up 1 base and J gave up 6 bases; unmatched junction bases: 8. CDR3 coding DNA: TGCGCCAGCAGCCAAGGGATAGCGGGGGGAGTCGCCGGGGAGCTGTTTTTT. Translating gives CASSQGIAGGVAGELFF.

This clonotype showed up many times. V gene TRBV6-5 combines with J gene TRBJ2-7, with 7 bases lining up with TRBD1. This CDR3 is 17 amino acids long. Germline V lookup: CDR1 MNHEY, CDR2 SVGAGI. Trimming at V came to 5 bases and at J to 0 bases, leaving 13 bases not matched to a gene. The CDR3 nucleotides are TGTGCCAGCAGTAGTCGACCGCCGGGACAGTACTCCTACGAGCAGTACTTC. Amino acid sequence: CASSSRPPGQYSYEQYF.

The rearrangement joins TRBV9 to TRBJ2-3; D is possibly TRBD2 (5 bases). CDR3 length: 15 residues. Germline CDR1 is SGDLS and CDR2 is YYNGEE. Trimming took off 0 bases at V and 4 bases at J, with 12 bases between the two ends. CDR3 nucleotide sequence: TGTGCCAGCAGCGTAGCTAGCTTAGCCGCAGATACGCAGTATTTT. Translating it yields CASSVASLAADTQYF.

This clonotype was recorded many times. The chain links TRBV12-3 or TRBV12-4 to TRBJ1-1, with TRBD1 identical over 7 bases. CDR3 length equals 13 residues. The ends lost 5 bases at V and 6 bases at J; junction bases unmatched: 6. CDR3 nucleotides: TGTGCCAGCAGTCCCAGGGGGGTTTCTGAAGCTTTCTTT. Translated, it gives CASSPRGVSEAFF.

Only a few counts were recorded for this clonotype. The V and J genes are TRBV7-2 and TRBJ2-1; 12 bases fit TRBD2. The CDR3 loop spans 16 amino acids. Germline V CDR1 and CDR2: SGHTA, FQGNSA. Trimming at V came to 3 bases and at J to 2 bases, leaving 2 bases not matched to a gene. The CDR3 region has the DNA TGTGCCAGCAGCTTCCTAGCGGGGGGGACCTACAATGAGCAGTTCTTC. Translated: CASSFLAGGTYNEQFF.

This clonotype was observed at least ten times. The V and J genes are TRBV4-3 and TRBJ2-5; D not certain. V lost 0 bases to trimming and J lost 2 bases, with 10 bases between them. CDR1 is LGHNA and CDR2 is YSLEER in the germline V gene. This CDR3 has 15 amino acids. The CDR3: CASSQDLAGQETQYF. The CDR3 nucleotides are TGCGCCAGCAGCCAAGATTTAGCAGGTCAAGAGACCCAGTACTTC.

The rearrangement links TRBV27 to TRBJ2-3; D remains ambiguous. V lost 7 bases, J lost 5 bases, and 16 bases lay in between. The CDR3 consists of 14 residues. Germline CDR1 reads MNHEY; CDR2 reads SMNVEV (reference sequence). The CDR3 sequence: CASTRGTGKDTQYF. CDR3 in DNA: TGTGCCAGCACGCGAGGCACCGGAAAAGATACGCAGTATTTT.

The CDR3 coding sequence is TGTGCCAGCAGCCCGCAGAAGGGTCAGTTCTTC. The encoded protein is CASSPQKGQFF. This chain connects TRBV7-9 to TRBJ2-1; D gene unclear. Between the trimmed V and J ends, which lost 5 bases and 13 bases, there was a span of 12 bases. The CDR3 consists of 11 residues. Germline V gives CDR1 SEHNR, CDR2 FQNEAQ (reference sequence).

V usage is TRBV7-9 and J usage is TRBJ2-1, with D possibly TRBD2 on 6 matching bases. CDR1 and CDR2 (germline): SEHNR, FQNEAQ (reference sequence). With 5 bases removed from V and 3 bases from J, the gap between germline ends came to 20 bases. The length of the CDR3 is 17 residues. Here the CDR3 DNA reads TGTGCCAGCAGCCCTCCCCGTGGGGAGGTAGTCTACAATGAGCAGTTCTTC. Translation: CASSPPRGEVVYNEQFF.

The rearrangement uses TRBV20-1 and TRBJ2-2, with 11 positions matching TRBD1. The J segment lost 4 bases and the V segment lost 3 bases, leaving 4 bases of the junction unmatched. CDR1 and CDR2 (germline): DFQATT, SNEGSKA (reference sequence). CDR3 length: 15 amino acids. CDR3 residues: CSARGQGVVTGELFF. CDR3 DNA: TGCAGTGCTAGGGGACAGGGGGTGGTCACCGGGGAGCTGTTTTTT.

This clonotype was detected a few times. The chain is built from TRBV7-9 and TRBJ2-1; no definite D call. Germline CDR1 and CDR2: SEHNR and FQNEAQ (reference sequence). The CDR3 spans 16 residues. The V end was cut by 6 bases, the J end by 0 bases, with 15 bases between. CDR3 sequence: CASRPRTGPSYNEQFF. The CDR3 region has the DNA TGTGCCAGCAGACCCCGGACGGGTCCCTCCTACAATGAGCAGTTCTTC. The full variable domain, completed using reference TRBV7-9 and TRBJ2-1, is DTGVSQNPRHKITKRGQNVTFRCDPISEHNRLYWYRQTLGQGPEFLTYFQNEAQLEKSRLLSDRFSAERPKGSFSTLEIQRTEQGDSAMYLCASRPRTGPSYNEQFFGPGTRLTVL.

This clonotype was found many times. V and J are TRBV5-1 and TRBJ2-7, with a tentative D call TRBD1 (5 bases). CDR3 length: 12 amino acids. From germline, CDR1 is SGHRS and CDR2 YFSETQ. Trimming pared 2 bases from V and 5 bases from J, leaving 8 bases between. This CDR3 reads CASSFGRDEQYF. In nucleotides, the CDR3 is TGCGCCAGCAGCTTTGGCAGGGACGAGCAGTACTTC.

This clonotype was observed a few times. The gene calls are TRBV12-3 or TRBV12-4 and TRBJ2-5; 12 bases match TRBD2. Trimming took 8 bases from V and 3 from J; bases not matched to a gene: 10. This CDR3 is 16 amino acids long. The DNA of the CDR3 is TGTGCCAGCGGCGGAGGGCTAGCGGGGGGGGAAGAGACCCAGTACTTC. Protein: CASGGGLAGGEETQYF.

A few counts support this clonotype. V and J are TRBV6-2 or TRBV6-3 and TRBJ2-3; 9 bases line up with TRBD2. Germline V gene lookup returns CDR1 MNHEY and CDR2 SVGEGT. CDR3 length: 16 residues. Trimming removed 1 base from V and 4 bases from J; junction bases left unmatched: 6. The CDR3 DNA sequence: TGTGCCAGCAGTTACTGGGTCGCGGGGGGGCCAGATACGCAGTATTTT. It encodes CASSYWVAGGPDTQYF.

This clonotype was detected many times. The chain couples TRBV5-1 to TRBJ1-2; TRBD1 agrees at 11 bases. Germline lookup yields CDR1 SGHRS and CDR2 YFSETQ. V gave up 7 bases and J gave up 8 bases; unmatched junction bases: 13. The CDR3 has 15 residues. The CDR3 DNA is TGCGCCAGCGGGACAGGGGGAAGCGGGCCGCTAGGCTACACCTTC. It is translated as CASGTGGSGPLGYTF.

The genes are TRBV6-1 and TRBJ2-7, with 11 bases lining up with TRBD2. CDR1 is MNHNS, CDR2 SASEGT, per germline. V lost 6 bases to trimming and J lost 3 bases; unmatched junction nucleotides: 10. This CDR3 contains 16 residues. The CDR3 is CASSSRLAGPHYEQYV. DNA of the CDR3: TGTGCCAGCAGCTCCAGACTAGCGGGGCCTCACTACGAGCAGTACGTC.

V is TRBV7-9 and J is TRBJ2-3, with a possible D match to TRBD2 (6 bases). Between the trimmed V and J ends, which lost 3 bases and 6 bases, there was a span of 16 bases. Germline V gene data show CDR1 as SEHNR and CDR2 as FQNEAQ (reference sequence). The CDR3 totals 15 residues. CDR3 bases: TGTGCCAGCAGCTTGGCCTCTCCGGGAGTGGATACGCAGTATTTT. This sequence encodes CASSLASPGVDTQYF.

V gene TRBV6-4 combines with J gene TRBJ1-1; D remains unclear. Germline assignment: CDR1 MRHNA and CDR2 SNTAGT. The CDR3 spans 15 residues. The germline V and J ends were trimmed by 6 bases and 1 base, with 15 bases remaining between them. CDR3 protein: CASRPKATTNTEAFF. The CDR3 bases are TGTGCCAGCAGACCGAAGGCAACTACGAACACTGAAGCTTTCTTT.

This clonotype was counted at least ten times. The gene calls are TRBV10-3 and TRBJ2-3; D gene ambiguous. The length of the CDR3 is 18 residues. Germline V gene data show CDR1 as ENHRY and CDR2 as SYGVKD. The germline V and J ends were trimmed by 2 bases and 0 bases, with 18 bases remaining between them. CDR3 protein: CAISEPHATNTSTDTQYF. CDR3 nucleotide sequence: TGTGCCATCAGTGAGCCACACGCGACAAACACTAGCACAGATACGCAGTATTTT.

The V call is TRBV4-1, the J call TRBJ1-2, with D perhaps TRBD1 (6 bases). Germline loops: CDR1 MGHRA, CDR2 YSYEKL. V shed 1 base and J shed 6 bases, with 12 bases lying between them. The CDR3 is 14 residues long. CDR3 coding DNA: TGCGCCAGCAGCCAAGTAGGGGGGGCGCATGGCTACACCTTC. Protein product: CASSQVGGAHGYTF.

By share, this clonotype ranks as medium-sized. The rearrangement links TRBV12-3 or TRBV12-4 to TRBJ2-2; no firm D call. The length of the CDR3 is 14 residues. With 6 bases removed from V and 3 bases from J, the gap between germline ends came to 11 bases. CDR3 in amino acids: CASRPWWDTGELFF. The CDR3 coding sequence is TGTGCCAGCAGGCCATGGTGGGACACCGGGGAGCTGTTTTTT.

This clonotype was recorded once. J is TRBJ1-1 and V is TRBV13; D remains ambiguous. Trimming left V 5 bases short and J 1 base short, with 11 bases between. CDR1 and CDR2 (germline): PRHDT, FYEKMQ (reference sequence). This CDR3 contains 14 residues. The CDR3 DNA is TGTGCCAGCAGCCCCCCTCCGGGGAACACTGAAGCTTTCTTT. This sequence encodes CASSPPPGNTEAFF.

About this clonotype itself: The conserved closing phenylalanine or tryptophan is absent in this CDR3, likely reflecting a read error. The V call is TRBV3-1, the J call TRBJ2-7; D might be TRBD1 or TRBD2, each matching 5 bases. Trimming cost V 0 bases and J 8 bases, with 17 bases left between them. CDR3 size: 15 residues. Germline lookup yields CDR1 LGHDT and CDR2 YNNKEL (reference sequence). The chain's CDR3 is CASSQDLSGPIKQYL. The CDR3 nucleotides read TGTGCCAGCAGCCAAGATCTTTCGGGACCTATCAAGCAGTACTTG.

This chain connects TRBV27 to TRBJ1-1; possible D gene TRBD1, 6 bases. Germline CDR1 reads MNHEY; CDR2 reads SMNVEV (reference sequence). CDR3 length: 12 amino acids. The V end was cut by 1 base, the J end by 11 bases, with 11 bases between. CDR3 residues: CASSLLGGLAFF. CDR3 nucleotides: TGTGCCAGCAGTTTATTAGGGGGGCTCGCTTTCTTT.

This clonotype has a handful of counts. This rearrangement joins TRBV7-9 to TRBJ1-4, with a possible D match to TRBD1 (6 bases). Germline loops: CDR1 SEHNR, CDR2 FQNEAQ (reference sequence). The CDR3 totals 14 residues. Trimming cost V 2 bases and J 8 bases, with 12 bases left between them. CDR3 residues: CASSLTGGEEKLFF. As DNA, the CDR3 is TGTGCCAGCAGCTTAACCGGGGGCGAGGAAAAACTGTTTTTT.

Of note for this clonotype: This could be a read error, since a much larger clone is one nucleotide away. The chain carries TRBV4-1 and TRBJ1-5; a weak D match, TRBD1 (6 bases). Trimming stripped 4 bases from V and 2 bases from J, with 18 bases between. The germline gives CDR1 MGHRA, CDR2 YSYEKL. The CDR3 is 17 amino acids. The CDR3 DNA reads TGCGCCAGCAGCCCCGGACAGCTAGGATATGGCAATCAGCCCCAGCATTTT. Protein: CASSPGQLGYGNQPQHF.

Of note for this clonotype: The junction does not match germline at one end; this may be a read error. The CDR3 protein is CPSSASGGAGETQYF. The CDR3 coding sequence is TGCCCCAGCAGTGCTAGCGGGGGGGCCGGAGAGACCCAGTACTTC. The chain has TRBV10-2 and TRBJ2-5, with TRBD2 matching over 12 bases. Germline values: CDR1 WSHSY, CDR2 SAAADI. The length of the CDR3 is 15 residues.

This clonotype was recorded at least ten times. This chain connects TRBV29-1 to TRBJ1-3, with no clear D. The CDR3 consists of 13 residues. Germline values: CDR1 SQVTM, CDR2 ANQGSEA. Trimming took 6 bases from V and 0 from J, leaving 9 bases between them. The CDR3 here is CSVRSFSGNTIYF. The DNA for the CDR3 is TGCAGCGTCCGAAGCTTCTCTGGAAACACCATATATTTT. Using reference TRBV29-1 and TRBJ1-3 for the parts outside the CDR3, the full variable domain is SAVISQKPSRDICQRGTSLTIQCQVDSQVTMMFWYRQQPGQSLTLIATANQGSEATYESGFVIDKFPISRPNLTFSTLTVSNMSPEDSSIYLCSVRSFSGNTIYFGEGSWLTVV.